A single sample gave rise to the 20 T cell receptor beta chains below, sequenced in a study of blood T cell repertoires in COVID-19. Measured with immunoSEQ multiplex PCR; TCRdb has only the in-frame clones, and not every one. There are roughly 43,000 clones in the sample; approximately 88% occur only once, and 3% to 4% lies in the top ten. The sequenced sample consisted of peripheral blood. The receptors shown here come from a human donor in a cohort sampled during active COVID-19.

The CDR3 nucleotides are TGTGCCAGCAGCCCGCGGACTTCCTATGGCTACACCTTC. Its translation: CASSPRTSYGYTF. V is TRBV11-2 and J is TRBJ1-2; D gene unclear. The CDR3 has 13 residues. V lost 5 bases and J lost 4, with 11 bases in between. Per the germline V gene, CDR1 is SGHAT and CDR2 is FQNNGV.

The chain recombines TRBV4-1 with TRBJ2-3, with D perhaps matching TRBD1 (5 bases). V was clipped by 3 bases and J by 2 bases, with 12 bases between them. The CDR3 totals 15 residues. Germline CDR1 MGHRA, CDR2 YSYEKL. The CDR3 coding sequence is TGCGCCAGCAGCCAGGAGACAGCCTCCACAGATACGCAGTATTTT. This translates into CASSQETASTDTQYF.

J is TRBJ2-1 and V is TRBV4-1; 15 nucleotides agree with TRBD2. Germline trimming cut 0 bases from V and 7 bases from J; bases unmatched to any gene: 1. In germline, CDR1 is MGHRA, CDR2 YSYEKL. This CDR3 is 16 amino acids long. CDR3 loop: CASSQEGTSGRNEQFF. The CDR3 nucleotides read TGCGCCAGCAGCCAAGAGGGGACTAGCGGGAGGAATGAGCAGTTCTTC.

The chain recombines TRBV20-1 with TRBJ1-5; D gene unclear. The ends were cut back, 3 bases at V and 4 bases at J, with 13 bases in the middle. The CDR3 is made up of 14 amino acids. The germline V gene has CDR1 DFQATT and CDR2 SNEGSKA (reference sequence). The CDR3: CSASLRRSNQPQHF. The DNA of the CDR3 is TGCAGTGCTAGTCTCCGGAGGTCAAATCAGCCCCAGCATTTT.

V and J are TRBV18 and TRBJ2-5, with 9 bases that match TRBD1. V shed 1 base, J shed 4 bases, and the junction held 4 bases outside the gene matches. Germline loops: CDR1 KGHSH, CDR2 LQKENI. This CDR3 has 15 amino acids. CDR3 amino acids: CASSPLQGAPETQYF. The CDR3 DNA reads TGTGCCAGCTCACCACTACAGGGGGCTCCAGAGACCCAGTACTTC. The full variable domain, its missing parts supplied by reference TRBV18 and TRBJ2-5, is NAGVMQNPRHLVRRRGQEARLRCSPMKGHSHVYWYRQLPEEGLKFMVYLQKENIIDESGMPKERFSAEFPKEGPSILRIQQVVRGDSAAYFCASSPLQGAPETQYFGPGTRLLVL.

The chain couples TRBV3-1 (or the pseudogene TRBV3-2) to TRBJ2-1; 13 bases are shared with TRBD2. The CDR3 is made up of 16 amino acids. Trimming removed 4 bases from V and 4 bases from J; junction bases left unmatched: 4. CDR1 LGHDT and CDR2 YNNKEL come from the germline V gene (reference sequence). The CDR3 region has the DNA TGTGCCAGCAGCCTAACTAGCGGGGGGGTATACAATGAGCAGTTCTTC. Amino acids: CASSLTSGGVYNEQFF.

To note about this clone: Other DNA sequences within the sample encode an identical CDR3. The rearrangement links TRBV7-2 to TRBJ2-3; 7 bases map to TRBD2. This CDR3 spans 19 amino acids. In germline, CDR1 is SGHTA, CDR2 FQGNSA. The J segment lost 0 bases and the V segment lost 2 bases, leaving 14 bases of the junction unmatched. Here the CDR3 reads CASSLLRVAGETSTDTQYF. In DNA, the CDR3 is TGTGCCAGCAGCTTATTGAGGGTAGCGGGTGAAACTAGCACAGATACGCAGTATTTT.

This clone is categorized as medium-sized (0.01 to 0.1%). V is TRBV10-1 and J is TRBJ2-2; TRBD2 aligns across 9 bases. Trimming removed 0 bases from V and 6 bases from J; junction bases left unmatched: 5. The germline CDR1 and CDR2 sequences are WNHNN and SYGVQD (reference sequence). This CDR3 is 16 amino acids long. CDR3 sequence reads: CASSESRLAEAGELFF. In nucleotides, the CDR3 is TGCGCCAGCAGTGAGTCGAGACTAGCGGAGGCCGGGGAGCTGTTTTTT.

The rearrangement joins TRBV6-5 to TRBJ1-2; TRBD1 matches at 7 bases. CDR3 length: 14 residues. V gave up 4 bases and J gave up 7 bases; unmatched junction bases: 9. Germline CDR1 and CDR2: MNHEY and SVGAGI. CDR3 coding DNA: TGTGCCAGCAGTTCTCCTCGGACAGGAAGTGGCTACACCTTC. It codes for CASSSPRTGSGYTF.

The gene calls are TRBV3-1 (or the pseudogene TRBV3-2) and TRBJ2-7; D is unresolved. The CDR3 extends over 12 amino acids. Trimming left V 3 bases short and J 1 base short, with 4 bases between. The V gene's germline CDR1 is LGHDT and CDR2 YNNKEL (reference sequence). CDR3 nucleotide sequence: TGTGCCAGCAGCCACTTTTCCTACGAGCAGTACTTC. Translating gives CASSHFSYEQYF.

The rearrangement uses TRBV27 and TRBJ1-5, with a weak D call TRBD1 (6 bases). Germline values: CDR1 MNHEY, CDR2 SMNVEV (reference sequence). This CDR3 comprises 15 residues. Deletions cut 4 bases from V and 0 bases from J, with 10 bases between. The CDR3 region is CASSSRQDSNQPQHF. The CDR3 DNA reads as TGTGCCAGCAGTTCCAGACAGGATAGCAATCAGCCCCAGCATTTT.

The chain is built from TRBV19 and TRBJ1-2; no clear D. The CDR3 length is 14 residues. V lost 7 bases to trimming and J lost 4 bases, with 16 bases between them. Per germline, CDR1 LNHDA and CDR2 SQIVND (reference sequence). CDR3 sequence: CASNNSLRRYGYTF. The CDR3 DNA sequence: TGTGCCAGTAACAACAGCCTACGACGCTATGGCTACACCTTC.

V gene TRBV19 combines with J gene TRBJ2-1, with D possibly TRBD2 on 5 matching bases. CDR1 and CDR2 (germline): LNHDA, SQIVND (reference sequence). V lost 7 bases, J lost 7 bases, and 17 bases lay in between. This CDR3 has 14 amino acids. The CDR3 spells CASKPGTVFNEQFF. CDR3 DNA sequence: TGTGCCAGTAAGCCGGGAACGGTCTTTAATGAGCAGTTCTTC.

The genes are TRBV5-6 and TRBJ2-1; D may be TRBD1 (5 bases). The CDR3 totals 14 residues. The V end lost 4 bases, the J end lost 8 bases, and 16 bases lay between the germline ends. In germline, CDR1 is SGHDT, CDR2 YYEEEE. CDR3 DNA sequence: TGTGCCAGCAGCCCGGTGCAGGGTTTCTATGAGCAGTTCTTC. Protein sequence: CASSPVQGFYEQFF.

This clone was picked up one time. The V gene is TRBV19, the J gene TRBJ1-5; TRBD1 is a possible D gene (5 bases). In germline, CDR1 is LNHDA, CDR2 SQIVND (reference sequence). V lost 8 bases, J lost 5 bases, and 16 bases lay in between. The CDR3 is 14 residues long. The CDR3 region has the DNA TGTGCCAGTGTCCAGGGTGGGAAGGATCAGCCCCAGCATTTT. Protein product: CASVQGGKDQPQHF.

This clone was counted only a few times. The J gene is TRBJ1-1, the V gene TRBV11-3; 8 positions agree with TRBD1. The CDR3 is 14 residues long. Germline V gene data show CDR1 as SGHNT and CDR2 as YENEEA. With 4 bases clipped from V and 5 bases from J, the junction kept 6 bases outside the gene matches. The CDR3 region has the DNA TGTGCCAGCAGCTCACAGGGGGATGGAACTGAAGCTTTCTTT. It specifies CASSSQGDGTEAFF.

The chain recombines TRBV18 with TRBJ2-7; D not certain. V lost 2 bases, J lost 1 base, and 6 bases lay in between. Germline lookup yields CDR1 KGHSH and CDR2 LQKENI. There are 13 residues in the CDR3. The CDR3 DNA reads as TGTGCCAGCTCACCAGTCCAGTCCTACGAGCAGTACTTC. Its protein product is CASSPVQSYEQYF. The variable domain in full, completed from reference TRBV18 and TRBJ2-7, reads NAGVMQNPRHLVRRRGQEARLRCSPMKGHSHVYWYRQLPEEGLKFMVYLQKENIIDESGMPKERFSAEFPKEGPSILRIQQVVRGDSAAYFCASSPVQSYEQYFGPGTRLTVT.

The chain links TRBV6-5 to TRBJ2-3; 9 bases map to TRBD2. The CDR3 contains 15 residues. CDR1 is MNHEY, CDR2 SVGAGI, per germline. V lost 7 bases to trimming and J lost 0 bases; unmatched junction nucleotides: 5. In DNA, the CDR3 is TGTGCCAGCAAATCTAGCGGGGCTAGCACAGATACGCAGTATTTT. Translation: CASKSSGASTDTQYF.

This clone was seen just once. The chain is built from TRBV10-3 and TRBJ2-1; TRBD2 might be the D (5 bases). This CDR3 spans 14 amino acids. Trimming removed 2 bases from V and 5 bases from J, with 10 bases in between. The germline gives CDR1 ENHRY, CDR2 SYGVKD. This chain's CDR3 is CAISEEGRHNEQFF. DNA for the CDR3: TGTGCCATCAGTGAGGAGGGCCGGCACAATGAGCAGTTCTTC.

This clone appeared a single time. V is TRBV6-5 and J is TRBJ1-4; perhaps TRBD1 as D (6 bases). Germline CDR1 reads MNHEY; CDR2 reads SVGAGI. Trimming took off 6 bases at V and 8 bases at J, with 10 bases between the two ends. The CDR3 has 12 residues. CDR3: CASSLRGEKLFF. CDR3 coding DNA: TGTGCCAGCAGCCTCAGGGGAGAAAAACTGTTTTTT.